A selection of T cell receptor beta chains follows, all from one sample in a study of CD8+CD57+ T cells in acquired aplastic anemia. TCRdb independently ran MiXCR on the reads; one entry per CDR3 protein. The sample shows roughly 290,000 distinct CDR3 sequences, about three fifths of them seen only once. The specimen sequenced was sorted CD4+, CD8+, or CD8+CD57+ T cells (not recorded which) from PBMCs. The receptors shown here come from a human donor with aplastic anemia. Both conserved end residues are part of each CDR3. D genes are given only for firm matches. Clone size is given for some rows only: seen once, a few or many times, or a class if the clone is expanded.

clone_size cdr3_length j_call v_call d_call cdr3_aa cdr3_nt
few 14 TRBJ1-5 TRBV5-8 . CASSFRAGNQPQHF TGTGCCAGCAGCTTCAGGGCGGGCAATCAGCCCCAGCATTTT
. 13 TRBJ2-7 TRBV2 . CASSFGATYEQYF TGTGCCAGCAGTTTCGGGGCCACCTACGAGCAGTACTTC
. 13 TRBJ1-1 TRBV5-1 . CASGPQGVTEAFF TGCGCCAGCGGCCCACAGGGCGTCACTGAAGCTTTCTTC
. 17 TRBJ2-2 TRBV14 . CASSLIDSASFTGELFF TGTGCCAGCAGCCTTATTGACAGCGCTTCCTTCACCGGGGAGCTGTTTTTT
. 15 TRBJ1-2 TRBV7-2 . CASSLGKQGRKGYTF TGTGCCAGCAGCTTAGGGAAACAGGGACGGAAGGGCTACACCTTC
many 15 TRBJ1-1 TRBV9 TRBD1 CASSVGGQGSTEAFF TGTGCCAGCAGCGTAGGGGGACAGGGATCCACTGAAGCTTTCTTT
. 12 TRBJ2-2 TRBV2 . CASSEGVGELFF TGTGCCAGCAGTGAGGGGGTCGGGGAGCTGTTTTTT
. 14 TRBJ2-6 TRBV20-1 . CSASLGSGANVLTF TGCAGTGCTAGTCTGGGGTCAGGGGCCAACGTCCTGACTTTC
few 14 TRBJ2-3 TRBV20-1 TRBD2 CSAISGGAVYTQYF TGCAGTGCTATTAGCGGGGGGGCCGTGTATACGCAGTATTTT
many 15 TRBJ1-4 TRBV2 . CASSEATGRNEKLFF TGTGCCAGCAGTGAAGCGACGGGAAGGAATGAAAAACTGTTTTTT
few 14 TRBJ1-1 TRBV12-3/TRBV12-4 TRBD1 CASSLTGGTAEAFF TGTGCCAGCAGTTTGACAGGGGGAACGGCTGAAGCTTTCTTT
. 12 TRBJ2-7 TRBV7-8 . CASSHHDGEQYF TGTGCCAGCAGCCACCACGACGGCGAGCAGTACTTC
many 14 TRBJ1-1 TRBV5-1 TRBD1 CASSLQGVDTEAFF TGCGCCAGCAGCTTACAGGGGGTGGACACTGAAGCTTTCTTT
many 15 TRBJ2-7 TRBV6-2/TRBV6-3 TRBD2 CASSSTSGRAHEQYF TGTGCCAGCAGTTCCACTAGCGGGAGGGCCCACGAGCAGTACTTC
. 18 TRBJ2-7 TRBV7-2 TRBD2 CASSLVQSLAGAAYEQYF TGTGCCAGCAGCTTAGTCCAATCACTAGCGGGGGCCGCCTACGAGCAGTACTTC
many 14 TRBJ1-6 TRBV7-9 TRBD1 CASSLQGAGSPLHF TGTGCCAGCAGCTTACAGGGGGCAGGATCACCCCTCCACTTT
many 15 TRBJ2-3 TRBV10-2 . CASSESGRREDTQYF TGCGCCAGCAGTGAGTCGGGCAGGCGGGAAGATACGCAGTATTTT
. 15 TRBJ2-7 TRBV6-1 . CASSEEAKNSYEQYF TGTGCCAGCAGTGAAGAGGCGAAAAACTCCTACGAGCAGTACTTC
many 17 TRBJ1-1 TRBV20-1 . CSARDTSGPFITTEAFF TGCAGTGCAAGAGATACATCAGGGCCTTTTATCACCACTGAAGCTTTCTTT
. 13 TRBJ1-3 TRBV29-1 . CSVESGVGNTIYF TGCAGCGTTGAATCCGGGGTCGGAAACACCATATATTTT
. 15 TRBJ1-1 TRBV7-2 . CASSLYLVGNTEAFF TGTGCCAGCAGCTTATATCTGGTCGGGAACACTGAAGCTTTCTTT
. 15 TRBJ2-1 TRBV20-1 TRBD2 CSASPGGRAYNEQFF TGCAGTGCTAGTCCGGGCGGGAGGGCCTACAATGAGCAGTTCTTC
. 15 TRBJ1-2 TRBV25-1 . CASSEYMGERNGYTF TGTGCCAGCAGTGAATATATGGGGGAAAGAAACGGCTACACCTTC
many 15 TRBJ2-7 TRBV7-6 . CASSLRQAPTYEQYF TGTGCCAGCAGCTTAAGACAGGCCCCGACCTACGAGCAGTACTTC
. 14 TRBJ1-2 TRBV5-4 TRBD1 CASRSGQGRIGYTF TGTGCCAGCAGATCGGGACAGGGAAGGATTGGCTACACCTTC
. 16 TRBJ2-1 TRBV15 TRBD1 CATSRDRGTMDNEQFF TGTGCCACCAGCAGAGACAGGGGGACAATGGACAATGAGCAGTTCTTC
. 15 TRBJ2-7 TRBV15 TRBD2 CATSRVREHSYEQYF TGTGCCACCAGCAGAGTGCGGGAGCATTCCTACGAGCAGTACTTC
. 12 TRBJ1-1 TRBV15 . CATSRQGKEAFF TGTGCCACCAGCAGACAGGGCAAGGAAGCTTTCTTT
many 12 TRBJ1-6 TRBV6-5 . CASRRVDSPLHF TGTGCCAGCAGGAGGGTAGATTCACCCCTCCACTTT
. 12 TRBJ2-1 TRBV24-1 . CATSDFYNEQFF TGTGCCACCAGTGATTTCTACAATGAGCAGTTCTTC